The TCR beta chain described here comes from a study of cytomegalovirus exposure and HLA in healthy donors. Notes on the study in general: The classifier reportedly diagnosed cytomegalovirus status with high sensitivity and specificity. For most TCR sequences rarity was the rule, although some public TCRs occurred in many donors. The study designated roughly 150 TCR beta chains cytomegalovirus-associated. Later, an analysis found that TCR clusters from the first cohort tended to co-occur in the approximately 130 validation repertoires.

The V and J ends lost 3 bases and 6 bases respectively, with 12 bases between them. This CDR3 spans 14 amino acids. CDR1 and CDR2 (germline): GTSNPN, SVGIG (reference sequence). Points on this clone: Antigen specificity is unknown.

The repertoire was sequenced with immunoSEQ multiplex PCR; TCRdb's copy has only in-frame clones and lacks some. This sample has about 160,000 clones, with roughly 96% found just once. Specimen: PBMCs. This clonotype was sampled from a woman aged 18-30 years in good health and CMV-seronegative. The genes are TRBV30 and TRBJ1-6, with D maybe TRBD1 (5 bases). The CDR3 DNA follows: TGTGCCTGGAGGGAGGGACTGCCTAATTCACCCCTCCACTTT. Amino acid sequence: CAWREGLPNSPLHF.